A selection of T cell receptor beta chains follows, all from one sample in a study of cytotoxic CD8 clonotypes in ibrutinib-treated CLL. The protocol was immunoSEQ multiplex PCR, while the TCRdb copy is restricted to in-frame clones and leaves out a portion. Among some 200,000 clones, more than 75% were seen once, and the ten largest hold about an eighth. The specimen comprised PBMCs, sampled after 12 months of ibrutinib treatment. These receptor sequences come from a human donor with chronic lymphocytic leukemia. CDR3s include the opening cysteine and the closing phenylalanine or tryptophan. The D gene is left open where the match is weak. Part of the rows lack a size; the others show once, few, many or a class for expanded clones.

v_call,d_call,clone_size,j_call,cdr3_aa,cdr3_nt
TRBV6-1,.,.,TRBJ1-1,CASSEGSYTEAFF,TGTGCCAGCAGTGAAGGTTCGTACACTGAAGCTTTCTTT
TRBV19,.,.,TRBJ1-1,CASSITGHTEAFF,TGTGCCAGTAGTATAACAGGGCACACTGAAGCTTTCTTT
TRBV7-2,.,.,TRBJ1-2,CASSPKVSNSNYGYTF,TGTGCCAGCAGCCCTAAGGTCTCTAACTCTAACTATGGCTACACCTTC
TRBV27,.,once,TRBJ2-2,CASSPELGGYTGELFF,TGTGCCAGCAGCCCTGAGCTGGGGGGCTACACCGGGGAGCTGTTTTTT
TRBV6-5,.,.,TRBJ1-5,CASSYSGTSNQPQHF,TGTGCCAGCAGTTACAGTGGGACAAGCAATCAGCCCCAGCATTTT
TRBV5-1,.,.,TRBJ2-3,CASSLVPSAIRTDTQYF,TGCGCCAGCAGCTTGGTGCCCTCGGCCATCAGGACAGATACGCAGTATTTT
TRBV2,TRBD2,.,TRBJ2-1,CASSERPLAGLGEQFF,TGTGCCAGCAGTGAAAGGCCCCTAGCGGGGTTAGGTGAGCAGTTCTTC
TRBV6-6,TRBD2,.,TRBJ2-1,CASSEQRGSYNEQFF,TGTGCCAGCAGCGAACAGCGGGGGTCCTACAATGAGCAGTTCTTC
TRBV6-5,.,.,TRBJ1-4,CASSYSGTADEKLFF,TGTGCCAGCAGTTACTCCGGGACTGCGGACGAAAAACTGTTTTTT
TRBV5-1,.,.,TRBJ2-1,CASSLGTYNEQFF,TGCGCCAGCAGCTTGGGAACGTACAATGAGCAGTTCTTC
TRBV4-1,.,.,TRBJ1-5,CASSPPVGSNQPQHF,TGCGCCAGCAGCCCTCCGGTGGGAAGCAATCAGCCCCAGCATTTT
TRBV4-2,.,.,TRBJ1-5,CASSQDRADQPQHF,TGTGCCAGCAGCCAAGATAGGGCTGATCAGCCCCAGCATTTT